This TCR beta chain was retrieved from a study of blood T cells in healthy people across ages. The germline CDR1 and CDR2 sequences are MNHNY and SVGAGI (reference sequence). V gave up 11 bases and J gave up 5 bases, with 21 bases separating them. This CDR3 spans 14 amino acids. Next came a second PCR, run for roughly 6 to 11 cycles, which used a sample-barcoded 5' primer along with a J-beta primer mix. Using its own MiXCR run on the 5' RACE reads, TCRdb lists one record per CDR3 protein. In the table there are over 1.5 million distinct CDR3 sequences, about 50% of which are singletons. The clonotype originates from a woman aged 40 to 49 in good health. Sequencing used blood. The gene calls are TRBV6-6 and TRBJ2-5; possible D gene TRBD1, 6 bases. The CDR3: CAGTRGPSPETQYF. DNA for the CDR3: TGTGCCGGCACCAGGGGACCGAGTCCCGAGACCCAGTACTTC.